This is a list of T cell receptor beta chains from one sample in a study of CD8+ T cells in alopecia areata. Libraries were prepared by immunoSEQ multiplex PCR; TCRdb keeps only in-frame clonotypes and omits some of them. Among some 110,000 clones listed, roughly two thirds were seen once. Input material: CD4+ T cells sorted from blood. These receptor sequences come from a human donor in good health. CDR3s include the opening cysteine and the closing phenylalanine or tryptophan. Fields, in order: D gene, V gene, clone size, J gene, CDR3 protein, CDR3 DNA. A D gene is named only where the DNA matches it firmly. Size is omitted from some rows. Given values are once, few, many or a class for expanded clones.

D gene: NA
V gene: TRBV27
clone size: NA
J gene: TRBJ1-1
CDR3 protein: CASSLFGRMNTEAFF
CDR3 DNA: TGTGCCAGCAGTTTATTTGGTCGGATGAACACTGAAGCTTTCTTT

D gene: NA
V gene: TRBV27
clone size: NA
J gene: TRBJ2-7
CDR3 protein: CASSWKAQDEQYF
CDR3 DNA: TGTGCCAGCAGTTGGAAGGCTCAGGACGAGCAGTACTTC

D gene: NA
V gene: TRBV18
clone size: few
J gene: TRBJ1-1
CDR3 protein: CASSPDTGTEAFF
CDR3 DNA: TGTGCCAGCTCACCAGATACGGGGACTGAAGCTTTCTTT

D gene: NA
V gene: TRBV5-1
clone size: NA
J gene: TRBJ2-7
CDR3 protein: CASSLAAGVAYEQYF
CDR3 DNA: TGCGCCAGCAGCTTGGCGGCAGGGGTGGCGTACGAGCAGTACTTC

D gene: NA
V gene: TRBV6-6
clone size: few
J gene: TRBJ2-7
CDR3 protein: CASSYVRGNYEQYF
CDR3 DNA: TGTGCCAGCAGTTACGTCAGGGGCAACTACGAGCAGTACTTC

D gene: NA
V gene: TRBV7-6
clone size: few
J gene: TRBJ2-5
CDR3 protein: CASSPNFVARNQGIEETQYF
CDR3 DNA: TGTGCCAGCAGCCCCAACTTTGTAGCTAGGAACCAGGGGATTGAGGAGACCCAGTACTTC

D gene: NA
V gene: TRBV30
clone size: few
J gene: TRBJ2-5
CDR3 protein: CAWSVPPRTQYF
CDR3 DNA: TGTGCCTGGAGTGTACCCCCAAGGACCCAGTACTTC

D gene: TRBD1
V gene: TRBV5-1
clone size: NA
J gene: TRBJ1-5
CDR3 protein: CASSSGQGADQPQHF
CDR3 DNA: TGCGCCAGCAGCTCCGGACAGGGAGCAGATCAGCCCCAGCATTTT

D gene: TRBD1
V gene: TRBV30
clone size: few
J gene: TRBJ1-5
CDR3 protein: CAWSSGGNYQPQHF
CDR3 DNA: TGTGCCTGGAGTTCAGGGGGTAACTATCAGCCCCAGCATTTT

D gene: TRBD1
V gene: TRBV7-9
clone size: NA
J gene: TRBJ1-2
CDR3 protein: CASSPRQGWTGYTF
CDR3 DNA: TGTGCCAGCAGCCCCAGACAGGGGTGGACGGGCTACACCTTC

D gene: NA
V gene: TRBV30
clone size: NA
J gene: TRBJ2-7
CDR3 protein: CAWTRTSSEQYF
CDR3 DNA: TGTGCCTGGACCCGAACATCCAGCGAGCAGTACTTC

D gene: TRBD2
V gene: TRBV6-5
clone size: NA
J gene: TRBJ2-3
CDR3 protein: CASSLAGARDTQYF
CDR3 DNA: TGTGCCAGCAGTTTAGCGGGGGCGAGAGATACGCAGTATTTT

D gene: NA
V gene: TRBV30
clone size: NA
J gene: TRBJ1-2
CDR3 protein: CAWSGLRPLNYGYTF
CDR3 DNA: TGTGCCTGGAGTGGGTTACGGCCTCTAAACTATGGCTACACCTTC

D gene: TRBD1
V gene: TRBV5-4
clone size: few
J gene: TRBJ2-7
CDR3 protein: CASSRTGISSYEQYF
CDR3 DNA: TGTGCCAGCAGCCGGACAGGGATTAGCTCCTACGAGCAGTACTTC

D gene: NA
V gene: TRBV5-6
clone size: NA
J gene: TRBJ2-5
CDR3 protein: CASLGGALPETQYF
CDR3 DNA: TGTGCCAGCTTGGGCGGGGCCCTCCCCGAGACCCAGTACTTC

D gene: NA
V gene: TRBV11-2
clone size: NA
J gene: TRBJ2-3
CDR3 protein: CASSQGPGRTDTQYF
CDR3 DNA: TGTGCCAGCAGCCAGGGGCCGGGGAGGACAGATACGCAGTATTTT

D gene: NA
V gene: TRBV10-3
clone size: few
J gene: TRBJ2-7
CDR3 protein: CATSSSSEQYF
CDR3 DNA: TGTGCCACCTCAAGTTCCTCCGAGCAGTACTTC

D gene: NA
V gene: TRBV7-9
clone size: NA
J gene: TRBJ2-7
CDR3 protein: CASSLERLGEQYF
CDR3 DNA: TGTGCCAGCAGCTTAGAGCGATTGGGCGAGCAGTACTTC

D gene: NA
V gene: TRBV11-2
clone size: few
J gene: TRBJ2-5
CDR3 protein: CASSRRLAEETQYF
CDR3 DNA: TGTGCCAGCAGCCGTAGGCTGGCGGAAGAGACCCAGTACTTC

D gene: TRBD2
V gene: TRBV4-1
clone size: NA
J gene: TRBJ2-1
CDR3 protein: CASSQDFGGGEANEQFF
CDR3 DNA: TGCGCCAGCAGCCAAGATTTTGGCGGGGGTGAGGCAAATGAGCAGTTCTTC

D gene: NA
V gene: TRBV5-1
clone size: NA
J gene: TRBJ1-1
CDR3 protein: CASSLEGGRFGEAFF
CDR3 DNA: TGCGCCAGCAGCTTGGAGGGGGGTAGGTTCGGTGAAGCTTTCTTT

D gene: NA
V gene: TRBV16
clone size: NA
J gene: TRBJ1-2
CDR3 protein: CASSFILTEPLGYTF
CDR3 DNA: TGTGCCAGCAGCTTCATACTTACAGAGCCCCTTGGCTACACCTTC

D gene: NA
V gene: TRBV29-1
clone size: once
J gene: TRBJ2-1
CDR3 protein: CSVGRRGGRANEQFF
CDR3 DNA: TGCAGCGTTGGGAGGAGGGGGGGTAGGGCCAATGAGCAGTTCTTC

D gene: TRBD1
V gene: TRBV4-1
clone size: few
J gene: TRBJ1-2
CDR3 protein: CASSPGTGGYTF
CDR3 DNA: TGCGCCAGCAGCCCTGGGACAGGCGGCTACACCTTC

D gene: NA
V gene: TRBV2
clone size: NA
J gene: TRBJ1-1
CDR3 protein: CASSVSDTEAFF
CDR3 DNA: TGTGCCAGCAGTGTCTCGGACACTGAAGCTTTCTTT

D gene: TRBD2
V gene: TRBV30
clone size: NA
J gene: TRBJ2-5
CDR3 protein: CASRTSGEYRETQYF
CDR3 DNA: TGTGCCTCTCGGACTAGCGGGGAATACCGAGAGACCCAGTACTTC

D gene: TRBD1
V gene: TRBV29-1
clone size: NA
J gene: TRBJ1-1
CDR3 protein: CSVENIRGQAFF
CDR3 DNA: TGCAGCGTTGAGAATATCAGGGGGCAAGCTTTCTTT

D gene: TRBD2
V gene: TRBV18
clone size: NA
J gene: TRBJ2-5
CDR3 protein: CASSPFQRGTQETQYF
CDR3 DNA: TGTGCCAGCTCACCTTTCCAGCGGGGTACCCAAGAGACCCAGTACTTC

D gene: NA
V gene: TRBV7-6
clone size: few
J gene: TRBJ1-1
CDR3 protein: CASSPENTEAFF
CDR3 DNA: TGTGCCAGCAGTCCAGAGAACACTGAAGCTTTCTTT

D gene: TRBD1
V gene: TRBV5-1
clone size: few
J gene: TRBJ2-2
CDR3 protein: CASSPGQEDTGELFF
CDR3 DNA: TGCGCCAGCAGCCCGGGACAGGAGGACACCGGGGAGCTGTTTTTT

D gene: NA
V gene: TRBV14
clone size: NA
J gene: TRBJ1-4
CDR3 protein: CASNRRDEKLFF
CDR3 DNA: TGTGCCAGCAACCGCAGGGATGAAAAACTGTTTTTT

D gene: TRBD2
V gene: TRBV9
clone size: NA
J gene: TRBJ2-7
CDR3 protein: CASSRRGGSYEQYF
CDR3 DNA: TGTGCCAGCAGCAGGCGGGGGGGCAGCTACGAGCAGTACTTC

D gene: NA
V gene: TRBV5-1
clone size: NA
J gene: TRBJ1-6
CDR3 protein: CASSLAVGSYNSPLHF
CDR3 DNA: TGCGCCAGCAGCTTGGCCGTCGGCTCCTATAATTCACCCCTCCACTTT

D gene: NA
V gene: TRBV4-1
clone size: NA
J gene: TRBJ2-7
CDR3 protein: CASSQEYTGIYEQYF
CDR3 DNA: TGCGCCAGCAGCCAAGAATATACGGGGATCTACGAGCAGTACTTC

D gene: NA
V gene: TRBV30
clone size: once
J gene: TRBJ1-1
CDR3 protein: CAWGAPRVAFF
CDR3 DNA: TGTGCCTGGGGAGCTCCGAGGGTTGCTTTCTTT